What follows describes a single TCR beta chain. Its antigen is still unknown. Each donor was nominally healthy when sampled (though unrecorded immune exposures were likely). These data come from a study of cytomegalovirus exposure and HLA in healthy donors. Study observations and caveats: The study reported that TCR beta sequences accurately predicted HLA-A and HLA-B alleles in most subjects. Cytomegalovirus association was assigned to approximately 160 TCR beta chains. The authors later found HLA-associated TCR beta chains more clonally expanded than equally common others.

Germline loops: CDR1 MRHNA, CDR2 SNTAGT. This CDR3 is 15 amino acids long. V was shortened by 5 bases and J by 2 bases, with 13 bases between the two germline ends. PCR primers comprised 60 Vbeta and 13 Jbeta primers. Produced via immunoSEQ multiplex PCR; TCRdb's table is partial and in-frame only. The sample consists of fewer than 75,000 clones, approximately 80% of them appearing once. Sequencing was done on a sample of PBMCs. The rearrangement joins TRBV6-4 to TRBJ2-1; tentatively, D is TRBD2 (5 bases). This clonotype was sampled from a man aged 30-40 years in good health and CMV-seronegative. The CDR3 coding sequence is TGTGCCAGCAGTAGTTCAAGCGGACCCTACAATGAGCAGTTCTTC. Protein: CASSSSSGPYNEQFF.